The sequence of this T cell receptor beta chain was determined in a study of technical replicates of blood from several donors. Clones were sequenced by immunoSEQ multiplex PCR, and TCRdb holds only the in-frame ones, with some missing. The table records about 81,000 clones, less than 95% of them present only once. Germline CDR1 and CDR2: DFQATT and SNEGSKA (reference sequence). The CDR3 has 11 residues. Material for sequencing was T cells isolated from PBMCs. V and J are TRBV20-1 and TRBJ2-5, with no clear D. The receptor's source is a human donor in good health. The CDR3 reads CSHDYQETQYF. DNA of the CDR3: TGCAGCCACGACTACCAAGAGACCCAGTACTTC.